The T cell receptor beta chain described here comes from a study of shared clonotypes between healthy human individuals. CD4+ cell separation produced CD45RA+ naive and CD45RA-negative memory subsets. The CDR3 is made up of 16 amino acids. V was pared by 2 bases and J by 4 bases, with 7 bases of the junction left unmatched. CDR1 SGHRS and CDR2 YFSETQ come from the germline V gene. Sorted subsets were amplified in replicate PCRs using about 200 ng DNA, tens of thousands of T cell genomes. Clones were sequenced by immunoSEQ multiplex PCR, and TCRdb holds only the in-frame ones, with some missing. Among fewer than 1.4 million clones listed, more than 75% were seen once.

Sequencing was carried out using memory CD4+ T cells from PBMCs. Subset reported: CD45RA-negative fraction. The chain is built from TRBV5-1 and TRBJ2-4, with 9 nucleotides matching TRBD2. The receptor comes from a man aged 18 to 30 in good health. Some clones in this sample may be carry-over from other donors' samples. This CDR3 reads CASSFVPSGDKNIQYF. CDR3 DNA sequence: TGCGCCAGCAGCTTTGTTCCTAGCGGGGATAAAAACATTCAGTACTTC.